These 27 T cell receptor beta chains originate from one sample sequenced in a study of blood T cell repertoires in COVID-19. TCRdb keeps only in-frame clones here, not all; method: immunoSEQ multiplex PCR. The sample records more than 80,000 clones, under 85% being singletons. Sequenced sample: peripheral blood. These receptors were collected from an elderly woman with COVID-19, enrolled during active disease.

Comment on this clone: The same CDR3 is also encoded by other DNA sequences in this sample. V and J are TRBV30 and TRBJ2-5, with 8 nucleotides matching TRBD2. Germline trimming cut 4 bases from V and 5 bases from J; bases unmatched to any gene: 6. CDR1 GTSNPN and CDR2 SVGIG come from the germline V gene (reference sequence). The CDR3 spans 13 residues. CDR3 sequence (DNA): TGTGCCTGGATGCGGGGCGGGGGGGAGACCCAGTACTTC. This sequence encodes CAWMRGGGETQYF. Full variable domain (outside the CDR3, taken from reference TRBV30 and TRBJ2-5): SQTIHQWPATLVQPVGSPLSLECTVEGTSNPNLYWYRQAAGRGLQLLFYSVGIGQISSEVPQNLSASRPQDRQFILSSKKLLLSDSGFYLCAWMRGGGETQYFGPGTRLLVL.

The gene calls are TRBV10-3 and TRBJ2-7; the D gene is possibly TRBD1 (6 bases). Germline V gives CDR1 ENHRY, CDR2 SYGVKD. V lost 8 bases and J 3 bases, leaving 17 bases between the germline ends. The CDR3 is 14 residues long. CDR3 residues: CAIGGQGLNYEQYF. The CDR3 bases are TGTGCCATCGGTGGGCAGGGGTTAAACTACGAGCAGTACTTC.

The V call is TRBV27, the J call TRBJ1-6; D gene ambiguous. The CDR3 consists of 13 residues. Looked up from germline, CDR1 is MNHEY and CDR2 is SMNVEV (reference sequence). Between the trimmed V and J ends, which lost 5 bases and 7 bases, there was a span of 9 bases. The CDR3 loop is CASSNSGNSPLHF. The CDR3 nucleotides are TGTGCCAGCAGTAACAGTGGAAATTCACCCCTCCACTTT.

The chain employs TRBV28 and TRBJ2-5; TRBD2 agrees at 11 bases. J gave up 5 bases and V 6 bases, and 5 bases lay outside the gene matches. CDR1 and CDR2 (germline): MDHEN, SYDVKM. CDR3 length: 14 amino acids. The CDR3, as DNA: TGTGCCAGCAGCTTAGCGGGAGGGGGGGAGACCCAGTACTTC. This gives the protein CASSLAGGGETQYF.

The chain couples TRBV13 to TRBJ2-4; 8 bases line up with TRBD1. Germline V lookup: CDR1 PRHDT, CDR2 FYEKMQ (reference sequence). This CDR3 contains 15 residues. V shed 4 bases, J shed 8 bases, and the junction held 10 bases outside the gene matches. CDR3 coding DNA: TGTGCCAGCAGCTGGAGGGACAGGAGATTGGACATTCAGTACTTC. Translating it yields CASSWRDRRLDIQYF.

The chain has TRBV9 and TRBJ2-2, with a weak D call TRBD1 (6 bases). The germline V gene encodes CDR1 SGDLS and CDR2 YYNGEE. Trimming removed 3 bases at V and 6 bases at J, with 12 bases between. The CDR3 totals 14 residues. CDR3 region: CASSALQGSGELFF. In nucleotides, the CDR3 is TGTGCCAGCAGCGCACTACAGGGTTCCGGGGAGCTGTTTTTT.

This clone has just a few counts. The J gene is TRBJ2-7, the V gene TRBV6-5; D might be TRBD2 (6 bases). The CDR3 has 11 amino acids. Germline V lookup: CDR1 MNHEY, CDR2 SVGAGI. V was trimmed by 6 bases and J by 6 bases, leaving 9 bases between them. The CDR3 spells CASRQGGEQYF. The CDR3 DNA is TGTGCCAGCAGGCAGGGAGGCGAGCAGTACTTC.

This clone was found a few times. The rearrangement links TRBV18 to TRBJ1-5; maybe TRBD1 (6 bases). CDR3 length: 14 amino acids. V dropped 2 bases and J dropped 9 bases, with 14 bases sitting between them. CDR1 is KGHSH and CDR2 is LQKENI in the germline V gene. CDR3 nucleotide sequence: TGTGCCAGCTCACCAACAGGGTCAGGCCGGCCCCAGCATTTT. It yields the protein CASSPTGSGRPQHF.

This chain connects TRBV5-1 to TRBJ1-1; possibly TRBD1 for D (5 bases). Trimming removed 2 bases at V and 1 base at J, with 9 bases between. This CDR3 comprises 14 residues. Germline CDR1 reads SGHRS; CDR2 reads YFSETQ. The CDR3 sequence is CASSFMQGNTEAFF. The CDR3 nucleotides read TGCGCCAGCAGCTTTATGCAGGGGAACACTGAAGCTTTCTTT.

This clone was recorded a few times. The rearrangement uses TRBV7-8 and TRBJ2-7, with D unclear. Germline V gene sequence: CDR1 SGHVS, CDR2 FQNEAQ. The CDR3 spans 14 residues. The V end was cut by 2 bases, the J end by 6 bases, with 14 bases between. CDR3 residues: CASSLLELGAEQYF. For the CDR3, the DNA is TGTGCCAGCAGCTTATTAGAATTGGGCGCCGAGCAGTACTTC. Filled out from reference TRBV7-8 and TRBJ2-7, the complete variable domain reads GAGVSQSPRYKVAKRGQDVALRCDPISGHVSLFWYQQALGQGPEFLTYFQNEAQLDKSGLPSDRFFAERPEGSVSTLKIQRTQQEDSAVYLCASSLLELGAEQYFGPGTRLTVT.

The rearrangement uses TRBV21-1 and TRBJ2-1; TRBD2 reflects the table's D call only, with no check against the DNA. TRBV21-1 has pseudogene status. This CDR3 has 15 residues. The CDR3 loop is CASSKSGTVYNEQFF. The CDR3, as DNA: TGTGCCAGCAGCAAGAGCGGGACGGTATACAATGAGCAGTTCTTC.

The CDR3 is CASSRSGGFGETQYF. The CDR3 coding sequence is TGTGCCAGCAGCCGGTCAGGGGGCTTTGGAGAGACCCAGTACTTC. The chain combines TRBV3-1 (or the pseudogene TRBV3-2) with TRBJ2-5; 8 bases are shared with TRBD1. This CDR3 is built from 15 residues. J gave up 4 bases and V 4 bases, and 8 bases lay outside the gene matches. From germline, CDR1 is LGHDT and CDR2 YNNKEL (reference sequence).

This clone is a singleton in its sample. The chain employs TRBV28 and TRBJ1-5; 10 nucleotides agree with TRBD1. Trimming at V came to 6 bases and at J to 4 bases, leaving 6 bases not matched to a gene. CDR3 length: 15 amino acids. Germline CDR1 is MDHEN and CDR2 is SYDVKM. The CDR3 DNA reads TGTGCCAGCAGCGTCAGGACAGGGGGAAATCAGCCCCAGCATTTT. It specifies CASSVRTGGNQPQHF.

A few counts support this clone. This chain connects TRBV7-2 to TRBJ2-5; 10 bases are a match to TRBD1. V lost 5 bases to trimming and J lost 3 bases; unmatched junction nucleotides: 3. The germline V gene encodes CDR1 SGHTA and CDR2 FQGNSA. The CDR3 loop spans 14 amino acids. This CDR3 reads CASSKDRGEETQYF. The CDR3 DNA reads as TGTGCCAGCAGCAAGGACAGGGGGGAAGAGACCCAGTACTTC. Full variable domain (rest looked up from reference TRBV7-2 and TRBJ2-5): GAGVSQSPSNKVTEKGKDVELRCDPISGHTALYWYRQSLGQGLEFLIYFQGNSAPDKSGLPSDRFSAERTGGSVSTLTIQRTQQEDSAVYLCASSKDRGEETQYFGPGTRLLVL.

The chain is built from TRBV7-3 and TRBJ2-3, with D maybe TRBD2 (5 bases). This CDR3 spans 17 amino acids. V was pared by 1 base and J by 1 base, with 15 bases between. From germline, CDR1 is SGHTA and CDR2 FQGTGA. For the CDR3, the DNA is TGTGCCAGCAGCTTAATGCCCCAGATGCGGGGCACAGATACGCAGTATTTT. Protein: CASSLMPQMRGTDTQYF.

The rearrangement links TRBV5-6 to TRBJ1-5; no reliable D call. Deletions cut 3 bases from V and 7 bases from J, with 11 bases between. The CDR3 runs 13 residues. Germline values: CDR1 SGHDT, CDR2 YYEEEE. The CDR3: CASSSRPGQPQHF. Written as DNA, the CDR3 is TGTGCCAGCAGCTCCCGTCCAGGACAGCCCCAGCATTTT.

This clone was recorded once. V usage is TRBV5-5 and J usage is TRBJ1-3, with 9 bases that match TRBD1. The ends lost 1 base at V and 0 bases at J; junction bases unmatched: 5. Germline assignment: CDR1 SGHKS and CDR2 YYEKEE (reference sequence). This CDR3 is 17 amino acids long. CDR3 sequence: CASSLLVTGGSGNTIYF. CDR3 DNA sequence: TGTGCCAGCAGCTTGTTGGTGACAGGGGGCTCTGGAAACACCATATATTTT.

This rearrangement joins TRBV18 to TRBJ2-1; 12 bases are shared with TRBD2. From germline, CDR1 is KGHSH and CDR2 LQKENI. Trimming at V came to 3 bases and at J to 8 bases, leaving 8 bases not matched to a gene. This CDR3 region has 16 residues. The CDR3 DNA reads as TGTGCCAGCTCACCCGTTGCTAGCGGGGGGGCCTATGAGCAGTTCTTC. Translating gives CASSPVASGGAYEQFF.

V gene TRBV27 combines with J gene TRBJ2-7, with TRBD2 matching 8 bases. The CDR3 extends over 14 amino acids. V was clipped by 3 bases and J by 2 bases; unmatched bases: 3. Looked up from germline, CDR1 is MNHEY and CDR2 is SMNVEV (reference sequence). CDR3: CASSFKGLAYEQYF. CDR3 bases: TGTGCCAGCAGTTTTAAGGGACTAGCCTACGAGCAGTACTTC.

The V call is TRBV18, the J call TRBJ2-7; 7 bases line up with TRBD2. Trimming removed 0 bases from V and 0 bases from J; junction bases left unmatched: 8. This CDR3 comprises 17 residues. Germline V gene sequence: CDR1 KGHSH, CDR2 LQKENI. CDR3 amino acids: CASSPPTGGPRSYEQYF. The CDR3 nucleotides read TGTGCCAGCTCACCACCGACGGGAGGTCCCCGCTCCTACGAGCAGTACTTC.

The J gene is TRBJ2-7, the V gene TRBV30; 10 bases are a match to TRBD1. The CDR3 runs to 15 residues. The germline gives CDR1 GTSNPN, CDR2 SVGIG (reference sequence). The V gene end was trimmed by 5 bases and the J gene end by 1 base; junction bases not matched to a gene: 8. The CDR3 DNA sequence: TGTGCCTGGCGACCCTGGGGACAGGGGTCCTACGAGCAGTACTTC. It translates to CAWRPWGQGSYEQYF.

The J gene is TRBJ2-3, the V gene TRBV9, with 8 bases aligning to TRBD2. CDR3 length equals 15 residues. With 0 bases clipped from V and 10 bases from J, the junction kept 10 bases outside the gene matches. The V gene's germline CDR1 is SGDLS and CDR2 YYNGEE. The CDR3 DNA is TGTGCCAGCAGCGTAGTACCAAACCCGGGGGGGGCGCAGTATTTT. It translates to CASSVVPNPGGAQYF. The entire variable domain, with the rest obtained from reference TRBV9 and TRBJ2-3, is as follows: DSGVTQTPKHLITATGQRVTLRCSPRSGDLSVYWYQQSLDQGLQFLIQYYNGEERAKGNILERFSAQQFPDLHSELNLSSLELGDSALYFCASSVVPNPGGAQYFGPGTRLTVL.

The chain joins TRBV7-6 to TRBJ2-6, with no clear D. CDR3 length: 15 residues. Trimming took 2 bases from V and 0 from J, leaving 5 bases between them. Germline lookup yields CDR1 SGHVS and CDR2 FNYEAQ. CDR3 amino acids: CASSLIFSGANVLTF. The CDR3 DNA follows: TGTGCCAGCAGCTTAATATTCTCTGGGGCCAACGTCCTGACTTTC.

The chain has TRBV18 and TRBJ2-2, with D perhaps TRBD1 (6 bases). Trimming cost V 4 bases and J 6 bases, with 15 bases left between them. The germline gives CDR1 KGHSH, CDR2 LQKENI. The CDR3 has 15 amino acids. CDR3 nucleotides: TGTGCCAGCTCACTGGAACAGGGTCGGGCCGGGGAGCTGTTTTTT. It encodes CASSLEQGRAGELFF.

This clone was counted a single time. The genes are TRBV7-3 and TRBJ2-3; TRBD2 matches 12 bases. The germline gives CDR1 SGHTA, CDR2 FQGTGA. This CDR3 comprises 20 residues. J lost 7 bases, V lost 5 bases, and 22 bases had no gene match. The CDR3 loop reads CASSTRKLAGGLGAGNTQYF. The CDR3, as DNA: TGTGCCAGCAGCACTCGTAAACTAGCGGGAGGCCTCGGGGCGGGGAATACGCAGTATTTT.

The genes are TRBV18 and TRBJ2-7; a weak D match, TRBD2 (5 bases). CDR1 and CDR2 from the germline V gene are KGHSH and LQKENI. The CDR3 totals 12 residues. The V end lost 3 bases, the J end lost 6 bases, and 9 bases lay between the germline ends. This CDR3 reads CASSPIRGEQYF. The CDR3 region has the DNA TGTGCCAGCTCACCTATTCGGGGCGAGCAGTACTTC.

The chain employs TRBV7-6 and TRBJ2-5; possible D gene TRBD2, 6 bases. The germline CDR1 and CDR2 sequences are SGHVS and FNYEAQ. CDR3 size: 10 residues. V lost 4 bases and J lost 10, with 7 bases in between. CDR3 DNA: TGTGCCAGCAGCTCGGAGGGCCAGTACTTC. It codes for CASSSEGQYF.